The clone carrying this T cell receptor (beta chain) was detected many times. The antigen is not known. This CDR3 comprises 13 residues. Between the trimmed V and J ends, which lost 4 bases and 0 bases, there was a span of 6 bases. Germline V gene lookup returns CDR1 SGHDN and CDR2 FVKESK. The data originate from a study of T-cell memory formation after mild COVID-19. MiXCR, applied by TCRdb to the 5' RACE reads, yields one record per CDR3 protein. The table has 350,000 to 500,000 distinct CDR3 sequences, more than 15% seen once. Findings and limits, study-wide: Chiefly within CM and EM were the contracting CD4+ clones; CD8+ ones were within EMRA. Pre-infection memory showed some responding clones, and this suggested that cross-reactive memory joined.

Sequencing was done on a sample of PBMCs or a T cell subset sorted from them (not recorded which). The receptor comes from a man younger than 30 who had mild COVID-19 (a few samples of this study predate the infection). Cell type and time point are not known. The chain couples TRBV14 to TRBJ1-1; no firm D call. The CDR3 nucleotides are TGTGCCAGCAGCCCCCACATGAACACTGAAGCTTTCTTT. Its translation is CASSPHMNTEAFF.